This TCR beta chain was captured by sequencing in a study of Tregs in tolerant kidney transplant recipients. Study-wide findings and caveats: Few patients were studied, so findings need validation in larger groups. This study did not directly address biological reproducibility. Tregs expanded with activated donor B cells seemed most donor-specific.

CDR1 is SGHTS, CDR2 YDEGEE, per germline. The CDR3 covers 12 residues. V was pared by 4 bases and J by 5 bases, with 7 bases between. Comments on this clone: Its antigen is unidentified.

CD4+CD25+CD127- Tregs, CD4+CD25- non-Tregs, CD4 and CD8 cells were sorted. The table came from immunoSEQ multiplex PCR; TCRdb's copy has only in-frame clones and leaves some out. The sample carries 240,000 or so clones, roughly 80% recorded once. This receptor was identified in a human donor in good health. V is TRBV5-8 and J is TRBJ2-1, with no clear D. The material sequenced was CD4+ T cells from blood. CDR3 nucleotide sequence: TGTGCCAGCAGCCCCCTCCACAATGAGCAGTTCTTC. Amino acid sequence: CASSPLHNEQFF. Using reference TRBV5-8 and TRBJ2-1 for the parts outside the CDR3, the full variable domain is EAGVTQSPTHLIKTRGQQATLRCSPISGHTSVYWYQQALGLGLQFLLWYDEGEERNRGNFPPRFSGRQFPNYSSELNVNALELEDSALYLCASSPLHNEQFFGPGTRLTVL.